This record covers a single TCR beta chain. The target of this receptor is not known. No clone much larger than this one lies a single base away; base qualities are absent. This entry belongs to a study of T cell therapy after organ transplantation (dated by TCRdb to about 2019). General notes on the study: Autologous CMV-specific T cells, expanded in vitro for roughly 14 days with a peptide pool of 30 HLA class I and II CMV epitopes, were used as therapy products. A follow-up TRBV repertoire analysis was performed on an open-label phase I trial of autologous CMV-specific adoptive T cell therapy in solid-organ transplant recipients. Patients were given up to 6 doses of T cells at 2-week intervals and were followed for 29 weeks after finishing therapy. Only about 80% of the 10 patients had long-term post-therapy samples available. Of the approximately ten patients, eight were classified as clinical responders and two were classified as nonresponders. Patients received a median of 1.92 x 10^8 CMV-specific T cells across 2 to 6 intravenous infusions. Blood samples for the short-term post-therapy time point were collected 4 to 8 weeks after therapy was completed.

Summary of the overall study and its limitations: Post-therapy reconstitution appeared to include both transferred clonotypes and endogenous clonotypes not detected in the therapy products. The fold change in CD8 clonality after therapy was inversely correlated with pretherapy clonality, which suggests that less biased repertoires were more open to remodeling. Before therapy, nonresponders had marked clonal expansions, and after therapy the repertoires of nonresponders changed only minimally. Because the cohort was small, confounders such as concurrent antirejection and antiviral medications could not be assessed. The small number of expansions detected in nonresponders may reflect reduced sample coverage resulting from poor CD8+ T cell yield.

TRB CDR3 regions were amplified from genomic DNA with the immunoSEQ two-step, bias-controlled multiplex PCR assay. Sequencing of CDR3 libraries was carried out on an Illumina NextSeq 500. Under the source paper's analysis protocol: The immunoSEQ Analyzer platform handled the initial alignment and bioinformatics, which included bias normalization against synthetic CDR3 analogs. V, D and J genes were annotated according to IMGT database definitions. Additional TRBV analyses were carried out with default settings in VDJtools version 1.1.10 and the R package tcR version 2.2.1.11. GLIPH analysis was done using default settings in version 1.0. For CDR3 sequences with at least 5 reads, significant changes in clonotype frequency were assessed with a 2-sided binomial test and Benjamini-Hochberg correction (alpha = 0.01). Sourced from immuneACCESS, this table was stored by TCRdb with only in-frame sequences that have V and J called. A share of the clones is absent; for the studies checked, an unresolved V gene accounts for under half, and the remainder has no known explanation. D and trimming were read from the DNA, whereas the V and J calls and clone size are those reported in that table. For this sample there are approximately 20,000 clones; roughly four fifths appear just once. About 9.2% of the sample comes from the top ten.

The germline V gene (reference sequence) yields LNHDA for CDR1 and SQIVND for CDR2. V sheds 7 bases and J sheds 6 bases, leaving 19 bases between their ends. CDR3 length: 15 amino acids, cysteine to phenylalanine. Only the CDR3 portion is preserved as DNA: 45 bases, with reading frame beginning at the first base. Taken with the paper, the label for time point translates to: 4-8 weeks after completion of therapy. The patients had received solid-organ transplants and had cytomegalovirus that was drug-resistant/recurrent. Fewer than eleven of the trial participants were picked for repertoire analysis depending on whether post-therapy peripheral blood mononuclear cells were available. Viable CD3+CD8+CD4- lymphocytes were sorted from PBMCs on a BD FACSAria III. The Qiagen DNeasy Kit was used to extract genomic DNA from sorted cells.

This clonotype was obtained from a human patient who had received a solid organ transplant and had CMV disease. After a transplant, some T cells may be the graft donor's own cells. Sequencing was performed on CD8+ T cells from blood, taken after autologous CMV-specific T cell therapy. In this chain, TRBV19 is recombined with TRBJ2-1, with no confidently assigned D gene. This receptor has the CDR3 CASNAGLEALNEQFF. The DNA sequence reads TGTGCCAGTAACGCCGGTCTAGAGGCTCTCAATGAGCAGTTCTTC.